This T cell receptor beta chain was observed in a study of response to subunit inactivated influenza vaccine (dated by TCRdb to 2016 to 2019). As for the study more broadly: Deep quantitative T cell receptor repertoire profiling was used in the study to track responses to a trivalent subunit inactivated influenza vaccine.

This clonotype was seen a handful of times. The target of this receptor is not known. No base quality information exists; no much larger clone differs at one position. Here is what the overall study found, with its caveats: According to the authors, only a limited number of new T cells may be recruited by each seasonal influenza vaccination.

Trimming removed 6 bases from V and 2 bases from J, leaving 18 bases between the germline ends. CDR1 is given as DFQATT and CDR2 as SNEGSKA, both from the germline V gene (reference sequence). There are 15 amino acids in the CDR3, from cysteine to phenylalanine inclusive. Kept here is only the CDR3 DNA, which spans 45 bases and is read in frame from base 1. The library was produced with RT-PCR. The sequencer listed for this sample is Illumina HiSeq 2500. Through fastp at Q25 and MiXCR, TCRdb rebuilt clones from the public reads, retaining in-frame beta chains. Merged by CDR3 protein, the rows form single entries marked with the most common genes and DNA. Across this sample there are about 540,000 distinct CDR3 sequences, with roughly 25% seen only once. 2.5% to 3% of the sample lies in the top ten. This same sample was also taken into another study, of T cells expressing NK-cell markers. Drawing on the second study: TCR beta cDNA libraries were prepared using 5'RACE template switching, which introduced a universal primer site and unique molecular identifiers. Three sorted T-cell subsets (CD3+CD56+NKG2C+, CD3+CD56+NKG2C- and CD3+CD56-NKG2C+) from roughly eight donors had their TCR beta-chain repertoires profiled. Among the eight sequenced donors, seven were HCMV-seropositive and one was HCMV-seronegative. To restrict sorting to alphabetaTCR-expressing T cells, an anti-gammadeltaTCR antibody was added in several experiments. In more than 5 donors, the dominant CD3+CD56+NKG2C+ clonotypes were found to rank among the top 10 CD8+ clonotypes and to make up roughly 1.0-7.5% of CD8+ T cells. Those dominant clonotypes were again the most abundant among CD3+CD56-NKG2C+ cells in a handful of donors, at roughly 28.3-65%. Whether the expanded NKG2C-expressing T cell clones were specific for HCMV antigens was left unclear. The study sequenced eight donors, all healthy volunteers chosen at random: three men and five women. HCMV-specific IgG was detected in serum with a commercial ELISA kit to determine HCMV serostatus. Peripheral blood mononuclear cells were isolated from blood by Ficoll density gradient centrifugation. Using Miltenyi isolation kits, CD4+ and CD8+ T cells were isolated from PBMC through magnetic immunoseparation. cDNA synthesis was primed from the TCR beta constant segment, followed by two successive PCR amplification steps. Libraries were sequenced as 2 x 150 bp reads on Illumina HiSeq 2000/2500, MiSeq or NextSeq. Reads were demultiplexed and grouped by UMI with MIGEC, and clonotypes were assembled and quantified with MiTCR. To exclude erroneous sequences, only TCR cDNA sequences supported by at least two reads were retained. The tcR package was used for downstream repertoire analysis, with clonotypes matched between fractions based on CDR3 nucleotide sequence plus V segment. VDJmatch was used to annotate antigen specificity against VDJdb, with one amino acid substitution allowed in CDR3.

Specimen: CD4+ T cells sorted from PBMCs, collected approximately 12 days after vaccination. This clonotype was obtained from a man in his fifties or sixties who received an inactivated influenza vaccine. Donor details come from another sample of the same person, matched by shared clones. This chain joins TRBV20-1 to TRBJ2-3, and the D gene may be TRBD2, 6 bases matching. The DNA is TGCAGTGCCCGGGGTGGGACTTCCACCACAGATACGCAGTATTTT. The resulting protein is CSARGGTSTTDTQYF.